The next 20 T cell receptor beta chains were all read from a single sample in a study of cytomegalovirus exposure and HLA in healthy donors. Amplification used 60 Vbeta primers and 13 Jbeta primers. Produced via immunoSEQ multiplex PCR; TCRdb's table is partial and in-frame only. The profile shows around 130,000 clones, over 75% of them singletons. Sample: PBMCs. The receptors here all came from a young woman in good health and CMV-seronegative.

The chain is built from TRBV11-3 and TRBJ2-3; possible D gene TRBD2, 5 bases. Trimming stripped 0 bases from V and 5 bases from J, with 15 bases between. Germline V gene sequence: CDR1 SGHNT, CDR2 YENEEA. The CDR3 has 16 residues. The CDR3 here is CASSLDGVGAEDTQYF. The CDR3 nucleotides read TGTGCCAGCAGCTTAGACGGGGTGGGAGCGGAAGATACGCAGTATTTT.

The DNA of the CDR3 is TGTGCCAGCCTTGACAGGGAAACCTACAATGAGCAGTTCTTC. As protein: CASLDRETYNEQFF. The chain joins TRBV6-1 to TRBJ2-1; TRBD1 agrees at 7 bases. V lost 8 bases to trimming and J lost 2 bases; unmatched junction nucleotides: 6. Germline CDR1 MNHNS, CDR2 SASEGT. The CDR3 consists of 14 residues.

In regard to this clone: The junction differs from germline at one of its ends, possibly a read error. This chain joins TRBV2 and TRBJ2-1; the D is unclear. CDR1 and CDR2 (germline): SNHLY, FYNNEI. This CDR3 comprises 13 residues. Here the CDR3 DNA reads TGTGCCAGCAGTTACCTGATGTACACTGAGCAGTTCTTC. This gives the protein CASSYLMYTEQFF.

In nucleotides, the CDR3 is TGTGCCATCAGTGAGTACAGCGGGATTGAGCAGTTCTTC. This translates into CAISEYSGIEQFF. The chain couples TRBV10-3 to TRBJ2-1; TRBD2 aligns across 7 bases. The length of the CDR3 is 13 residues. Germline trimming cut 1 base from V and 9 bases from J; bases unmatched to any gene: 3. Germline CDR1 ENHRY, CDR2 SYGVKD.

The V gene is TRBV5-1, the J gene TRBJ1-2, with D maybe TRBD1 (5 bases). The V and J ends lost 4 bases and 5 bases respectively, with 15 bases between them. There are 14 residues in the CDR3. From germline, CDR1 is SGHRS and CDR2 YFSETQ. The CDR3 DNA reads TGCGCCAGCAGCCTATCCGGGGAGGGGTATGGCTACACCTTC. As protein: CASSLSGEGYGYTF.

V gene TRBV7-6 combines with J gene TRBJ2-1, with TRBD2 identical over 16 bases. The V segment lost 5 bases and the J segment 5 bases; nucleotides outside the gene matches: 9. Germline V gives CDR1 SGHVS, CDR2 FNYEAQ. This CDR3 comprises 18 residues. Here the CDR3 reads CASSHAGTSGRDNNEQFF. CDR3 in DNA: TGTGCCAGCAGCCACGCCGGGACTAGCGGGAGGGATAACAATGAGCAGTTCTTC.

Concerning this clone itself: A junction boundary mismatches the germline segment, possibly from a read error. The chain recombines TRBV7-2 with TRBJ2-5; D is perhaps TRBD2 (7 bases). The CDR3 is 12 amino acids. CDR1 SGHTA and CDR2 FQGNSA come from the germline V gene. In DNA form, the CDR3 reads TGTGCCAGCAGCTGGGGAGGCGGGGGCGTTCACTTC. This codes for CASSWGGGGVHF.

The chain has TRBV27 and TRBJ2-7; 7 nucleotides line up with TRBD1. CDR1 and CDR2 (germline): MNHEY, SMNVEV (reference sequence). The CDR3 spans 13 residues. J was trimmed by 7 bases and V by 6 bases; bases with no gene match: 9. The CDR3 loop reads CASRGGPTGEQYF. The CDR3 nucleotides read TGTGCCAGCAGAGGGGGCCCGACGGGGGAGCAGTACTTC.

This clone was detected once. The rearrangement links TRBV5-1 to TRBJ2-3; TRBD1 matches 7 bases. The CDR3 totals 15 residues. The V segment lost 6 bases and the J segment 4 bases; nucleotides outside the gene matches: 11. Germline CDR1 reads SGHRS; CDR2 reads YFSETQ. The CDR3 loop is CASNYNRGMADTQYF. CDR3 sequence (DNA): TGCGCCAGCAATTATAACAGGGGTATGGCAGATACGCAGTATTTT. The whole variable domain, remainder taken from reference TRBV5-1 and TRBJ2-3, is KAGVTQTPRYLIKTRGQQVTLSCSPISGHRSVSWYQQTPGQGLQFLFEYFSETQRNKGNFPGRFSGRQFSNSRSEMNVSTLELGDSALYLCASNYNRGMADTQYFGPGTRLTVL.

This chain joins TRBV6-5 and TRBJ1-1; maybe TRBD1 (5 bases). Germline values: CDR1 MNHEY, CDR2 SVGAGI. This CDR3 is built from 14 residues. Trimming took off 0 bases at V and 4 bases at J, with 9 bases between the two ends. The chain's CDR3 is CASSYSGDSTEAFF. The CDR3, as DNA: TGTGCCAGCAGTTACTCAGGGGATTCCACTGAAGCTTTCTTT.

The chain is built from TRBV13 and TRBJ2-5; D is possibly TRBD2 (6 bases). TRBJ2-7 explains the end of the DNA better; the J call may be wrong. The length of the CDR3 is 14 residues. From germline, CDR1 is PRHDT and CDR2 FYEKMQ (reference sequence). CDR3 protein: CASTTGLKDYEQYF. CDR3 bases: TGTGCCAGCACCACGGGACTGAAGGACTACGAGCAGTACTTC.

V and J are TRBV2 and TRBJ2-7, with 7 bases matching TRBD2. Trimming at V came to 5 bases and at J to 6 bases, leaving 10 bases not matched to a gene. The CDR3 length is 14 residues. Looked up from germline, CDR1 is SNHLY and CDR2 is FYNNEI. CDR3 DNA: TGTGCCAGCAGTTTCAGGGAGGGGCTCAGCGAGCAGTACTTC. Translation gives CASSFREGLSEQYF.

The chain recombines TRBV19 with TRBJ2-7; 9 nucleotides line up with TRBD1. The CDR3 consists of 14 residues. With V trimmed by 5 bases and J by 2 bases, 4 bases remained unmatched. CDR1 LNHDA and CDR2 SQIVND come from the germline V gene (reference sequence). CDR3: CASSWTGDPYEQYF. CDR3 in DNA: TGTGCCAGTAGTTGGACAGGGGACCCCTACGAGCAGTACTTC.

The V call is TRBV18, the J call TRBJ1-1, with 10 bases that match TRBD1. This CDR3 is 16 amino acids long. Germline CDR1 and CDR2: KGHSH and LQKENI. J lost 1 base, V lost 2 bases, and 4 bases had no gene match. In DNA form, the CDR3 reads TGTGCCAGCTCACCATTGCGGACAGGGGGGAACACTGAAGCTTTCTTT. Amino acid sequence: CASSPLRTGGNTEAFF.

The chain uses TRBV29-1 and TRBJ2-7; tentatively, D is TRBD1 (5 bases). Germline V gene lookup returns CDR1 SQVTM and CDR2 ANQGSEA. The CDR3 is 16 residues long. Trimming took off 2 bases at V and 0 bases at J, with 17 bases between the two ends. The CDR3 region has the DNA TGCAGCGTTGAAACGGATGTGACAGAGAGCTCCTACGAGCAGTACTTC. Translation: CSVETDVTESSYEQYF.

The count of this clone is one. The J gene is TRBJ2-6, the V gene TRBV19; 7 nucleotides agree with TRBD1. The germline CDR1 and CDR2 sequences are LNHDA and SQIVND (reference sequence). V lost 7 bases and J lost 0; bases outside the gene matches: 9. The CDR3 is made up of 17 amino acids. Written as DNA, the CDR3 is TGTGCCAGTATCCGGACAGGCTTCTCCTCTGGGGCCAACGTCCTGACTTTC. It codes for CASIRTGFSSGANVLTF.

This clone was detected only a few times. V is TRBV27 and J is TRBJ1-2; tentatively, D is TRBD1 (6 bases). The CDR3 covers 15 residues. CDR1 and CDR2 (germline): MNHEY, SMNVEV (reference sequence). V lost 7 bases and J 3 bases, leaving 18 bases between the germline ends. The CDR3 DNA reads TGTGCCAGCACTCTGACGCTGGGGGCACACTATGGCTACACCTTC. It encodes CASTLTLGAHYGYTF.

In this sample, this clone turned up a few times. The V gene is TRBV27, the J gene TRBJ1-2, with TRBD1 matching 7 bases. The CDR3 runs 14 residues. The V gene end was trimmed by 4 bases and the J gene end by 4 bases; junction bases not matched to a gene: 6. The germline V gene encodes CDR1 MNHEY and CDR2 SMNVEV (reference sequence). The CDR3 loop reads CASSYTGQSYGYTF. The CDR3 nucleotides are TGTGCCAGCAGTTACACGGGACAGTCCTATGGCTACACCTTC.

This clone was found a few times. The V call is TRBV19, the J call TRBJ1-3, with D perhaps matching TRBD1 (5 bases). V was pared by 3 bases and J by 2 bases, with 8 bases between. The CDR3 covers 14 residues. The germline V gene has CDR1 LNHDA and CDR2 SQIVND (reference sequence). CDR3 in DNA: TGTGCCAGTAGTATGGGGGGTCCTGGAAACACCATATATTTT. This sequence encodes CASSMGGPGNTIYF.

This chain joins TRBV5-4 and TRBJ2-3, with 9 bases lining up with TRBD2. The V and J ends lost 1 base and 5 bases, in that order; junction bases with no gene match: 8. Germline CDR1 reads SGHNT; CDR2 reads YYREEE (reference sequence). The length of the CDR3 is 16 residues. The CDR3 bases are TGTGCCAGCAGCTTGTACCGCGGGAGGGATGAAGATACGCAGTATTTT. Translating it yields CASSLYRGRDEDTQYF.